This TCR beta chain was retrieved from a study of CD8+CD57+ T cells in acquired aplastic anemia. Study-level background: The average for DNA from sorted CD4+ and CD8+ cells was roughly 3 ug. Study conclusions and caveats: No significant difference in CD8+ Simpson's diversity was found between patients and controls.

The template for TCR beta VDJ and CDR3 sequence profiling was genomic DNA. TCRdb re-derived calls from the reads in MiXCR, one entry per CDR3 protein. This sample has around 160,000 distinct CDR3 sequences, with around half found just once. The CDR3 totals 15 residues. V shed 1 base, J shed 4 bases, and the junction held 1 base outside the gene matches. The germline V gene has CDR1 SGHTA and CDR2 FQGTGA. The sample holds many counts of this clonotype. What it binds is not known. Patients picked for sequencing had shown CD8+CD57+ cell expansion detected by flow cytometry. At blood sampling, none of the patients had yet received therapy.

Sequenced material: sorted CD4+, CD8+, or CD8+CD57+ T cells (not recorded which) from PBMCs. The rearrangement links TRBV7-3 to TRBJ2-2, with 9 nucleotides matching TRBD1. The sequence was obtained from a human donor with aplastic anemia. DNA of the CDR3: TGTGCCAGCAGCTTAAAGACAGGGGGCACCGGGGAGCTGTTTTTT. Translated, it gives CASSLKTGGTGELFF.